This T cell receptor (beta chain) stems from a study of cytomegalovirus exposure and HLA in healthy donors. Study summary: The study's early data release held roughly 91 million unique TCRs from HLA-typed donors. General study results and limits: The CMV antigen specificity of a few CMV-associated chains was confirmed through in vitro analysis. Many donors shared some public TCRs, even though most TCR sequences were rare.

As concerns this clone: Its specificity is not known.

The PCR ran on 60 Vbeta and 13 Jbeta primers. Sequencing used immunoSEQ multiplex PCR; TCRdb keeps in-frame clones, though not all of them. Of 220,000 or so clones in the sample, 80% to 85% were seen once. The CDR3 is 13 residues long. V lost 4 bases and J lost 0, with 6 bases in between. Germline CDR1 reads MNHEY; CDR2 reads SMNVEV (reference sequence). Healthy individuals who donated bone marrow served as the donors. The rearrangement joins TRBV27 to TRBJ1-2; maybe TRBD1 (6 bases). The TCR was taken from a woman between 40 and 55 years old in good health and CMV-seronegative. The material sequenced was PBMCs. CDR3 amino acids: CASSWTANYGYTF. CDR3 in DNA: TGTGCCAGCAGTTGGACAGCTAACTATGGCTACACCTTC.